Below are 11 T cell receptor beta chains sequenced from a single sample in a study of control samples from healthy donors and cancer patients. This table comes from immunoSEQ multiplex PCR, and its TCRdb copy is limited to in-frame clones, with some not included. The sample has under 70,000 clones, 87% seen once. The sample consisted of PBMCs. These receptors originate from a man aged 55 to 70 with head and neck cancer.

This clone came up a few times. The chain links TRBV14 to TRBJ2-1; TRBD2 aligns across 9 bases. Germline loops: CDR1 SGHDN, CDR2 FVKESK. This CDR3 has 17 residues. V was clipped by 0 bases and J by 2 bases; unmatched bases: 5. The CDR3 reads CASSQESIAGAYNEQFF. The CDR3, as DNA: TGTGCCAGCAGCCAAGAAAGTATAGCGGGGGCCTACAATGAGCAGTTCTTC.

V usage is TRBV6-6 and J usage is TRBJ1-3; no clear D gene. Trimming shortened V by 4 bases and J by 0 bases, and 4 bases separated the two germline ends. Germline assignment: CDR1 MNHNY and CDR2 SVGAGI (reference sequence). The CDR3 loop spans 13 amino acids. The CDR3 coding sequence is TGTGCCAGCAGTTCCACCTCTGGAAACACCATATATTTT. This sequence encodes CASSSTSGNTIYF.

This clone was seen a single time. This sequence joins TRBV7-3 and TRBJ2-3, with D possibly being TRBD2 (7 bases). Trimming shortened V by 4 bases and J by 10 bases, and 15 bases separated the two germline ends. This CDR3 contains 13 residues. CDR1 is SGHTA, CDR2 FQGTGA, per germline. The CDR3 bases are TGTGCCAGCAGCTCAATTCCCGGGGGGCCGCAGTATTTT. It codes for CASSSIPGGPQYF.

This CDR3 reads CASRTPGQGNSPLHF. Written as DNA, the CDR3 is TGTGCCAGCAGGACCCCGGGACAGGGGAATTCACCCCTCCACTTT. The chain joins TRBV27 to TRBJ1-6; 10 bases match TRBD1. Germline trimming cut 6 bases from V and 7 bases from J; bases unmatched to any gene: 6. Germline CDR1 MNHEY, CDR2 SMNVEV (reference sequence). This CDR3 has 15 amino acids.

The chain uses TRBV7-4 and TRBJ1-6; D remains ambiguous. This CDR3 contains 15 residues. Germline V gene data show CDR1 as SGHVT and CDR2 as SQSDAQ. Trimming left V 5 bases short and J 10 bases short, with 18 bases between. CDR3 loop: CASSQIGMAGSPLHF. For the CDR3, the DNA is TGTGCCAGCAGCCAAATTGGAATGGCGGGATCACCCCTCCACTTT.

This clone was observed a single time. The chain is built from TRBV21-1 and TRBJ2-7; the D call TRBD2 from the table was never checked on the DNA. TRBV21-1 is marked as a pseudogene. This CDR3 contains 16 residues. The CDR3: CASSKTTSGSAYEQYF. In DNA form, the CDR3 reads TGTGCCAGCAGCAAGACAACTAGCGGGAGCGCCTACGAGCAGTACTTC.

The gene calls are TRBV5-1 and TRBJ2-7; either TRBD1 or TRBD2 may supply D (7 bases each). Deletions cut 3 bases from V and 3 bases from J, with 19 bases between. Germline V gives CDR1 SGHRS, CDR2 YFSETQ. The CDR3 contains 16 residues. CDR3 in DNA: TGCGCCAGCAGCTCCTGGGATGGGAGGGACAGCTACGAGCAGTACTTC. Amino acids: CASSSWDGRDSYEQYF.

This clone appeared a few times. The rearrangement joins TRBV6-2 or TRBV6-3 to TRBJ2-7; D is tentatively TRBD1 or TRBD2 (5 bases each). The germline V gene encodes CDR1 MNHEY and CDR2 SVGEGT. Trimming removed 1 base at V and 1 base at J, with 20 bases between. The CDR3 contains 18 residues. This chain's CDR3 is CASSYFRELAGFSYEQYF. Written as DNA, the CDR3 is TGTGCCAGCAGTTACTTCAGGGAATTGGCGGGTTTTTCCTACGAGCAGTACTTC.

This chain connects TRBV25-1 to TRBJ1-2; a possible D gene is TRBD1 (6 bases). The germline V gene encodes CDR1 MGHDK and CDR2 SYGVNS. This CDR3 comprises 13 residues. With 6 bases removed from V and 4 bases from J, the gap between germline ends came to 12 bases. The CDR3 is CASSPQGPYGYTF. The CDR3 DNA sequence: TGTGCCAGCAGCCCTCAGGGGCCCTATGGCTACACCTTC.

The chain joins TRBV10-3 to TRBJ2-7, with D possibly TRBD2 on 6 matching bases. The V end lost 4 bases, the J end lost 0 bases, and 10 bases lay between the germline ends. CDR3 size: 14 residues. Looked up from germline, CDR1 is ENHRY and CDR2 is SYGVKD. CDR3 sequence (DNA): TGTGCCATCAGTGGTAGCGGCGACTCCTACGAGCAGTACTTC. Its protein product is CAISGSGDSYEQYF.

The CDR3 DNA reads as TGTGCCATCATGGGAAACACCGGGGAGCTGTTTTTT. Translating gives CAIMGNTGELFF. V and J are TRBV10-3 and TRBJ2-2; no clear D gene. The germline gives CDR1 ENHRY, CDR2 SYGVKD. The CDR3 is 12 residues long. The V gene lost 7 bases and the J gene lost 2 bases, with 5 bases spanning the gap.